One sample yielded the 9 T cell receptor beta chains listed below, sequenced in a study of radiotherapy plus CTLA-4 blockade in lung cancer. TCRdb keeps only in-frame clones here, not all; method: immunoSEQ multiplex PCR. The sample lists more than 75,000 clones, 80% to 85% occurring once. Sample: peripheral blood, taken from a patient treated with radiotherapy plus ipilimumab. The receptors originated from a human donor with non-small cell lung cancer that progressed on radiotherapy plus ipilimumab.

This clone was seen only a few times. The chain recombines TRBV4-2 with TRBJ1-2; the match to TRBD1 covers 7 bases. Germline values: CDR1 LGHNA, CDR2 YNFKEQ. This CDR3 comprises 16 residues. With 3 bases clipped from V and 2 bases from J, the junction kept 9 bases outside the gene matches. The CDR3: CASSQEHRGRNYGYTF. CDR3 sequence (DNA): TGTGCCAGCAGCCAGGAGCACAGGGGAAGAAACTATGGCTACACCTTC.

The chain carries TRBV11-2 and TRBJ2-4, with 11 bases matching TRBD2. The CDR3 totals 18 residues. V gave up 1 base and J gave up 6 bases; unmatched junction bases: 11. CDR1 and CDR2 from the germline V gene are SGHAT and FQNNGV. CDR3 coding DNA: TGTGCCAGCAGCTTAGGAATTGGTCTAGCGGGAGGATTAAACATTCAGTACTTC. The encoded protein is CASSLGIGLAGGLNIQYF.

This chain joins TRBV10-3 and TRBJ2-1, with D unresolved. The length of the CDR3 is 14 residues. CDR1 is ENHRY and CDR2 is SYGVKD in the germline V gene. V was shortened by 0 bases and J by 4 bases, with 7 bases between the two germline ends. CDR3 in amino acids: CAISESRAYNEQFF. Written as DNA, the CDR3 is TGTGCCATCAGTGAGTCCCGTGCATACAATGAGCAGTTCTTC.

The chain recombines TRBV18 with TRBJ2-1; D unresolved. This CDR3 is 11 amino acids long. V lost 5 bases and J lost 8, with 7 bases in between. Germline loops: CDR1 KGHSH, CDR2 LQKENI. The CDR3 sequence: CASSGLDEQFF. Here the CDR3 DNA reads TGTGCCAGCTCAGGTTTGGATGAGCAGTTCTTC. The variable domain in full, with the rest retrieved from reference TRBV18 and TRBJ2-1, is NAGVMQNPRHLVRRRGQEARLRCSPMKGHSHVYWYRQLPEEGLKFMVYLQKENIIDESGMPKERFSAEFPKEGPSILRIQQVVRGDSAAYFCASSGLDEQFFGPGTRLTVL.

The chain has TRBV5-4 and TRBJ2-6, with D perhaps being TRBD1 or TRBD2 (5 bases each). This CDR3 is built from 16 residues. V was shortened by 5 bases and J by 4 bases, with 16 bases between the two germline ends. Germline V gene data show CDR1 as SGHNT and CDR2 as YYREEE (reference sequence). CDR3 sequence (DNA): TGTGCCAGCAGGAGTCAGCTGGGACCCGGGGCCAACGTCCTGACTTTC. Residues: CASRSQLGPGANVLTF.

The DNA for the CDR3 is TGTGCCTGGGGGTCCTGGGAGCTGTTTTTT. Amino acid sequence: CAWGSWELFF. The chain joins TRBV30 to TRBJ2-2, with unresolved D. The CDR3 is 10 residues long. From germline, CDR1 is GTSNPN and CDR2 SVGIG (reference sequence). V was cut by 5 bases and J by 9 bases, with 7 bases left in between.

The CDR3 region is CASSHMIGGRGINYGYTF. The DNA of the CDR3 is TGCGCCAGCAGCCATATGATCGGCGGGAGGGGAATTAACTATGGCTACACCTTC. The rearrangement joins TRBV4-1 to TRBJ1-2, with TRBD1 as a possible D gene (5 bases). V dropped 3 bases and J dropped 1 base, with 21 bases sitting between them. The CDR3 has 18 residues. CDR1 is MGHRA, CDR2 YSYEKL, per germline.

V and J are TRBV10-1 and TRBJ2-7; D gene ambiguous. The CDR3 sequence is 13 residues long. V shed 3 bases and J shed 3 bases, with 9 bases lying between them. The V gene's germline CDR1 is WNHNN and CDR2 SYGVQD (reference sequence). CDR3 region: CASSEACLYEQYV. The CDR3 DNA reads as TGCGCCAGCAGTGAAGCCTGCCTCTACGAGCAGTACGTC.

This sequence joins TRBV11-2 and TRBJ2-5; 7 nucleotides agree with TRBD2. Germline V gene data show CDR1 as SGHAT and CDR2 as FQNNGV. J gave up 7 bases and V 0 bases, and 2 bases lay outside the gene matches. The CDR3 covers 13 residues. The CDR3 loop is CASSLEGLGTQYF. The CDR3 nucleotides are TGTGCCAGCAGCTTAGAAGGACTAGGGACCCAGTACTTC.